This TCR beta chain was observed in a study of blood T cell repertoires in COVID-19. Study overall: The samples span acute and convalescent COVID-19 from the United States, Italy and Spain. The analysed material was cDNA or gDNA that came from T cells, B-cell-depleted T cells, or PBMCs.

V dropped 3 bases and J dropped 4 bases, with 15 bases sitting between them. Per the germline V gene, CDR1 is GTSNPN and CDR2 is SVGIG (reference sequence). The CDR3 is 14 amino acids. The repertoire was sequenced with immunoSEQ multiplex PCR; TCRdb's copy has only in-frame clones and lacks some. This table has about 100,000 clones, around four fifths appearing once. The TCR was taken from a woman in her seventies with acute or convalescent COVID-19. J is TRBJ1-1 and V is TRBV30; D might be TRBD1 (6 bases). The sequencing sample was made of peripheral blood. In DNA, the CDR3 is TGTGCCTGGAGCGACCTGGGAGGGGGCACTGAAGCTTTCTTT. Its translation is CAWSDLGGGTEAFF.